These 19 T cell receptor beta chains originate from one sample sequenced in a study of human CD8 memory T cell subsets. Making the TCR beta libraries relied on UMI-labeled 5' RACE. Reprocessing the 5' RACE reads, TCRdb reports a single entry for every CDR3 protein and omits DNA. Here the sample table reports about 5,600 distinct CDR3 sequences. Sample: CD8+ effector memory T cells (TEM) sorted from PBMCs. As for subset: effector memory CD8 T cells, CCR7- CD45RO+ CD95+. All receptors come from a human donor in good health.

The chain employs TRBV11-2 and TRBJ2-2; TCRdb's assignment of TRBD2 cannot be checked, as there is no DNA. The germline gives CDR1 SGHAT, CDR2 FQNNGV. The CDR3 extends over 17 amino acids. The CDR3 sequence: CASRTLLADPAGGELFF.

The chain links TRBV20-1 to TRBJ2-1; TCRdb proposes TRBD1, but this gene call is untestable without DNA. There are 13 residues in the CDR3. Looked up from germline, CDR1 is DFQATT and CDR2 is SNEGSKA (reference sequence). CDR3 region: CSTKGTGIDEQFF.

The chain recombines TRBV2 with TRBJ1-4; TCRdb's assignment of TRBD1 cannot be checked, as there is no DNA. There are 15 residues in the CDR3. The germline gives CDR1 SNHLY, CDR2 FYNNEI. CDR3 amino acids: CASRAGTGPNEKLFF.

CDR3 amino acids: CASSFGLAGAGNEQFF. The chain combines TRBV7-9 with TRBJ2-1; the D call from TCRdb, TRBD2, cannot be confirmed without DNA. CDR1 and CDR2 from the germline V gene are SEHNR and FQNEAQ (reference sequence). CDR3 length: 16 residues.

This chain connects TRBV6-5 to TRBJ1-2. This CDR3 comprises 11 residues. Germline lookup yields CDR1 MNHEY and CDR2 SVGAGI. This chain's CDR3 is CASSHPGGYTF.

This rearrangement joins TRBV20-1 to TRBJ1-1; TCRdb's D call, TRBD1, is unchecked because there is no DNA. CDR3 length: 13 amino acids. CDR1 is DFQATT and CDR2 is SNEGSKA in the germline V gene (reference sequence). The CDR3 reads CSARGVSDTEAFF.

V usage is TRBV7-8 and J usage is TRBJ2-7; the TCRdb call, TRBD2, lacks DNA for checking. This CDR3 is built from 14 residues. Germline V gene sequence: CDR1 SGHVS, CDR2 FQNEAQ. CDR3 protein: CASSSLGLVDEQYF.

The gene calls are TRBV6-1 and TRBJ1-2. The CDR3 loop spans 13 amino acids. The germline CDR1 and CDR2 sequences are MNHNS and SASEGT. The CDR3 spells CASSEQERYGYTF.

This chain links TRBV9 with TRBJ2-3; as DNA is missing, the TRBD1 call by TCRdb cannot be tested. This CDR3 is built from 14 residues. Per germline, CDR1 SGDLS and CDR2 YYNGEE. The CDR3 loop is CASSVEGGTDTQYF.

The CDR3 here is CASHRENTGELFF. The chain carries TRBV19 and TRBJ2-2; no DNA is available, so the TRBD1 call from TCRdb remains unchecked. The germline V gene encodes CDR1 LNHDA and CDR2 SQIVND (reference sequence). This CDR3 contains 13 residues.

The CDR3 loop is CASSSNSYNEQFF. This chain joins TRBV11-3 and TRBJ2-1. The CDR3 is made up of 13 amino acids. Germline V gene data show CDR1 as SGHNT and CDR2 as YENEEA.

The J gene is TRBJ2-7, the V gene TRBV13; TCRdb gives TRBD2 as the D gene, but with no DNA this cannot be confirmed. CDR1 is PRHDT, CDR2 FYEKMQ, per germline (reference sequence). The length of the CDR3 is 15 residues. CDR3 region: CASSTNGASEGEQYF.

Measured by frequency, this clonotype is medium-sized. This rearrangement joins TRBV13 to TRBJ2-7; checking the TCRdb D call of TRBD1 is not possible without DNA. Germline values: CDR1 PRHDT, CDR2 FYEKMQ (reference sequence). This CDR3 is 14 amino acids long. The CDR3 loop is CASSVGQAVYEQYF.

CDR3 amino acids: CASSLETQPYEQYF. The V gene is TRBV5-6, the J gene TRBJ2-7. CDR1 is SGHDT and CDR2 is YYEEEE in the germline V gene. This CDR3 contains 14 residues.

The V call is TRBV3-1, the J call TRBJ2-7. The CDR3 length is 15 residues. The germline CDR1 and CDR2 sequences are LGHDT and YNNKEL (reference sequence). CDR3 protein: CASSQGLTTSYEQYF.

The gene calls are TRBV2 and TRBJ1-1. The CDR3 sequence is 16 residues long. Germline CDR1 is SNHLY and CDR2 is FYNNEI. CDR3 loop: CASRGGPEHEYTEAFF.

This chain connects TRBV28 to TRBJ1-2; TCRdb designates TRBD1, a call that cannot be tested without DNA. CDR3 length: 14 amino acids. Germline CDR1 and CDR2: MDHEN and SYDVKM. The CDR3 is CASSFSGQGDGYTF.

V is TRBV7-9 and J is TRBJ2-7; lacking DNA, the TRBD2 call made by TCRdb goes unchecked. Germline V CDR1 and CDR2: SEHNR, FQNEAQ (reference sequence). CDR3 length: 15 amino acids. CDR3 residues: CASSPPGLATYEQYF.

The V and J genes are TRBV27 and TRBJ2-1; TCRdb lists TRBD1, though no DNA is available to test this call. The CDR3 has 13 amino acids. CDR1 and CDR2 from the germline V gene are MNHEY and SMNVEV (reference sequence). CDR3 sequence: CASSLGVLDEQFF.